The 27 T cell receptor beta chains listed next were all sequenced from one sample in a study of T cell responses to AZD1222 COVID-19 vaccine (dated by TCRdb to the early 2020s). Library method: the immunoSEQ multiplex PCR assay. Entries here come from immuneACCESS through TCRdb and include only in-frame sequences with V and J called. Some clones fail to appear in such tables; in the studies checked, an unresolved V gene covers under half of the shortfall, and the cause of the remainder is unknown. Recorded for this sample are tens of thousands of clones; approximately 92% of them occurred a single time. Around 5.1% of the sample belongs to the ten largest clones. Taken with the paper, the label for time point translates to: about 28 days (+/-7) after the second vaccine dose. Sequenced here: peripheral blood, sampled 28 days after the second AZD1222 dose. The receptors stem from an adult who received the AZD1222 COVID-19 vaccine.

V gene TRBV19 combines with J gene TRBJ2-7; perhaps D is TRBD1 or TRBD2 (5 bases each). Trimming stripped 2 bases from V and 1 base from J, with 9 bases between. CDR1 and CDR2 (germline): LNHDA, SQIVND (reference sequence). This CDR3 has 14 amino acids. CDR3 protein: CASSIRDGSYEQYF. As DNA, the CDR3 is TGTGCCAGTAGTATACGGGACGGTTCCTACGAGCAGTACTTC.

The V call is TRBV27, the J call TRBJ1-5; D might be TRBD1 (5 bases). The CDR3 extends over 14 amino acids. Per germline, CDR1 MNHEY and CDR2 SMNVEV (reference sequence). The V gene lost 5 bases and the J gene lost 6 bases, with 14 bases spanning the gap. CDR3 amino acids: CASSDTGDTQPQHF. Here the CDR3 DNA reads TGTGCCAGCAGTGATACAGGCGATACTCAGCCCCAGCATTTT.

The V gene is TRBV11-2, the J gene TRBJ2-3; no firm D call. The germline V and J ends were trimmed by 2 bases and 3 bases, with 6 bases remaining between them. This CDR3 contains 13 residues. The germline gives CDR1 SGHAT, CDR2 FQNNGV. The CDR3 region is CASSLQATDTQYF. The DNA for the CDR3 is TGTGCCAGCAGCTTACAAGCGACAGATACGCAGTATTTT. The full variable domain, in which reference TRBV11-2 and TRBJ2-3 provide the parts outside the CDR3, is EAGVAQSPRYKIIEKRQSVAFWCNPISGHATLYWYQQILGQGPKLLIQFQNNGVVDDSQLPKDRFSAERLKGVDSTLKIQPAKLEDSAVYLCASSLQATDTQYFGPGTRLTVL.

This chain uses TRBV12-3 or TRBV12-4 with TRBJ2-2; D remains unclear. Trimming cost V 6 bases and J 4 bases, with 9 bases left between them. CDR3 length: 13 amino acids. For the CDR3, the DNA is TGTGCCAGCAGACCCAGTTCCACCGGGGAGCTGTTTTTT. Protein product: CASRPSSTGELFF.

This chain uses TRBV11-1 with TRBJ2-3; perhaps TRBD2 as D (6 bases). This CDR3 contains 14 residues. Germline CDR1 SGHAT, CDR2 FQDESV (reference sequence). The V gene lost 5 bases and the J gene lost 2 bases, with 11 bases spanning the gap. The CDR3 loop reads CASSPRDFTDTQYF. The DNA of the CDR3 is TGTGCCAGCAGCCCCCGGGACTTCACAGATACGCAGTATTTT.

This clone occurred once. This chain uses TRBV11-2 with TRBJ2-1; no firm D call. Germline V gene sequence: CDR1 SGHAT, CDR2 FQNNGV. This CDR3 region has 12 residues. V was shortened by 1 base and J by 12 bases, with 10 bases between the two germline ends. CDR3 coding DNA: TGTGCCAGCAGCTTAGTATTTGTCTGGCAGTTCTTC. Translating gives CASSLVFVWQFF. Combining the CDR3 with reference TRBV11-2 and TRBJ2-1 gives the whole variable domain EAGVAQSPRYKIIEKRQSVAFWCNPISGHATLYWYQQILGQGPKLLIQFQNNGVVDDSQLPKDRFSAERLKGVDSTLKIQPAKLEDSAVYLCASSLVFVWQFFGPGTRLTVL.

V and J are TRBV7-3 and TRBJ1-1; 7 bases agree with TRBD1. Germline V gene lookup returns CDR1 SGHTA and CDR2 FQGTGA. Losses at the gene ends were 5 bases for V and 2 bases for J; bases not matched to a gene: 5. The CDR3 runs 14 residues. The CDR3 nucleotides are TGTGCCAGCAGCCCCAGGGACAGTAACACTGAAGCTTTCTTT. Amino acids: CASSPRDSNTEAFF.

The chain combines TRBV19 with TRBJ2-2; D ambiguous. Trimming pared 7 bases from V and 0 bases from J, leaving 9 bases between. The CDR3 covers 14 residues. Germline values: CDR1 LNHDA, CDR2 SQIVND (reference sequence). This CDR3 reads CASNRVTNTGELFF. The CDR3 DNA is TGTGCCAGTAACAGAGTTACGAACACCGGGGAGCTGTTTTTT. Filled out from reference TRBV19 and TRBJ2-2, the complete variable domain reads DGGITQSPKYLFRKEGQNVTLSCEQNLNHDAMYWYRQDPGQGLRLIYYSQIVNDFQKGDIAEGYSVSREKKESFPLTVTSAQKNPTAFYLCASNRVTNTGELFFGEGSRLTVL.

The chain carries TRBV7-9 and TRBJ1-2; D gene uncertain. V lost 5 bases to trimming and J lost 7 bases, with 20 bases between them. The CDR3 spans 15 residues. Looked up from germline, CDR1 is SEHNR and CDR2 is FQNEAQ (reference sequence). CDR3 amino acids: CASSRPGPGVGGYTF. CDR3 in DNA: TGTGCCAGCAGCCGGCCGGGCCCCGGCGTAGGTGGCTACACCTTC. The full variable domain, with the rest looked up from reference TRBV7-9 and TRBJ1-2, is DTGVSQNPRHKITKRGQNVTFRCDPISEHNRLYWYRQTLGQGPEFLTYFQNEAQLEKSRLLSDRFSAERPKGSFSTLEIQRTEQGDSAMYLCASSRPGPGVGGYTFGSGTRLTVV.

The V gene is TRBV18, the J gene TRBJ2-5; 11 bases match TRBD2. From germline, CDR1 is KGHSH and CDR2 LQKENI. J lost 2 bases, V lost 3 bases, and 2 bases had no gene match. CDR3 length equals 15 residues. CDR3 in amino acids: CASSPVAGGQETQYF. The DNA for the CDR3 is TGTGCCAGCTCACCTGTAGCGGGAGGGCAAGAGACCCAGTACTTC.

The chain links TRBV30 to TRBJ1-2; 9 bases line up with TRBD1. Germline V CDR1 and CDR2: GTSNPN, SVGIG (reference sequence). The CDR3 contains 16 residues. The trim removed 5 bases at V and 0 bases at J, leaving 10 bases unmatched. The CDR3 loop is CAWGGQGPSTNYGYTF. In DNA, the CDR3 is TGTGCCTGGGGGGGACAGGGACCTTCAACTAACTATGGCTACACCTTC.

The V call is TRBV12-5, the J call TRBJ2-1, with D hard to call. The CDR3 is 12 residues long. The V and J ends lost 2 bases and 10 bases respectively, with 9 bases between them. CDR1 is LGHNT and CDR2 is FRNRAP in the germline V gene. In DNA form, the CDR3 reads TGTGCTAGTGGTTTGACAAGTTACGAGCAGTTCTTC. Protein product: CASGLTSYEQFF.

J is TRBJ1-5 and V is TRBV2, with TRBD1 matching 7 bases. V dropped 6 bases and J dropped 7; count of bases not matched to a gene: 6. The CDR3 has 13 amino acids. CDR1 and CDR2 from the germline V gene are SNHLY and FYNNEI. Here the CDR3 reads CASSPGGGQPQHF. In DNA, the CDR3 is TGTGCCAGCAGCCCAGGGGGGGGACAGCCCCAGCATTTT.

In this sample, this clone turned up once. This chain connects TRBV5-4 to TRBJ2-3, with 9 nucleotides matching TRBD2. The V segment lost 10 bases and the J segment 6 bases; nucleotides outside the gene matches: 9. CDR1 and CDR2 from the germline V gene are SGHNT and YYREEE (reference sequence). The CDR3 extends over 13 amino acids. This chain's CDR3 is CAESAGGGDTQYF. The CDR3, as DNA: TGTGCCGAGTCCGCGGGAGGGGGGGATACGCAGTATTTT.

The genes are TRBV5-4 and TRBJ1-3; D is unclear. Trimming left V 1 base short and J 4 bases short, with 6 bases between. The CDR3 spans 13 residues. From germline, CDR1 is SGHNT and CDR2 YYREEE (reference sequence). The CDR3 DNA is TGTGCCAGCAGCTTGCGGGCGGGAAACACCATATATTTT. Translated: CASSLRAGNTIYF.

The chain recombines TRBV5-6 with TRBJ1-2; D uncertain. CDR1 is SGHDT, CDR2 YYEEEE, per germline. The CDR3 totals 14 residues. Deletions cut 5 bases from V and 7 bases from J, with 18 bases between. Here the CDR3 reads CASRILPGNGGYTF. DNA for the CDR3: TGTGCCAGCAGAATCCTCCCGGGAAACGGTGGCTACACCTTC.

The chain joins TRBV15 to TRBJ1-3; the match to TRBD1 covers 7 bases. Looked up from germline, CDR1 is LNHNV and CDR2 is YYDKDF (reference sequence). Trimming at V came to 0 bases and at J to 7 bases, leaving 12 bases not matched to a gene. The CDR3 covers 17 residues. CDR3 residues: CATSRDAAGPGGNTIYF. DNA of the CDR3: TGTGCCACCAGCAGAGATGCGGCGGGTCCAGGGGGTAACACCATATATTTT.

This clone has a single count. The V call is TRBV19, the J call TRBJ1-4, with D unclear. CDR1 LNHDA and CDR2 SQIVND come from the germline V gene (reference sequence). The CDR3 is made up of 12 amino acids. Trimming cost V 8 bases and J 6 bases, with 10 bases left between them. CDR3 in DNA: TGTGCCAGTGCTCGTCGGGATGAAAAACTGTTTTTT. It translates to CASARRDEKLFF.

The J gene is TRBJ1-5, the V gene TRBV15; D is undetermined. Trimming took 0 bases from V and 1 from J, leaving 7 bases between them. CDR1 and CDR2 from the germline V gene are LNHNV and YYDKDF (reference sequence). This CDR3 is built from 15 residues. Here the CDR3 DNA reads TGTGCCACCAGCAGAGATCAGCAGAGCAATCAGCCCCAGCATTTT. Amino acid sequence: CATSRDQQSNQPQHF. Full variable domain (rest looked up from reference TRBV15 and TRBJ1-5): DAMVIQNPRYQVTQFGKPVTLSCSQTLNHNVMYWYQQKSSQAPKLLFHYYDKDFNNEADTPDNFQSRRPNTSFCFLDIRSPGLGDTAMYLCATSRDQQSNQPQHFGDGTRLSIL.

The chain has TRBV2 and TRBJ2-7, with TRBD2 as a possible D gene (6 bases). CDR3 size: 13 residues. Germline CDR1 reads SNHLY; CDR2 reads FYNNEI. V was clipped by 7 bases and J by 6 bases, with 16 bases between them. The CDR3 DNA follows: TGTGCCAGCAACTACGGAGGGAGGCTCGAGCAGTACTTC. The encoded protein is CASNYGGRLEQYF.

The rearrangement links TRBV27 to TRBJ1-5; D may be TRBD1 (5 bases). Germline values: CDR1 MNHEY, CDR2 SMNVEV (reference sequence). This CDR3 comprises 12 residues. The V end was cut by 8 bases, the J end by 2 bases, with 7 bases between. The CDR3, as DNA: TGTGCCAGCCGAGGGGGCAATCAGCCCCAGCATTTT. This encodes CASRGGNQPQHF.

DNA of the CDR3: TGTGCCAGCAGCTCCCCCTTTGGACTAGCGGGAGTGATCACAGATACGCAGTATTTT. Its translation is CASSSPFGLAGVITDTQYF. The genes are TRBV5-4 and TRBJ2-3; 13 nucleotides agree with TRBD2. In germline, CDR1 is SGHNT, CDR2 YYREEE (reference sequence). The CDR3 has 19 amino acids. Germline trimming cut 3 bases from V and 2 bases from J; bases unmatched to any gene: 12.

V and J are TRBV6-1 and TRBJ1-5, with a weak D call TRBD1 (5 bases). The V gene lost 4 bases and the J gene lost 4 bases, with 20 bases spanning the gap. The CDR3 loop spans 17 amino acids. The germline gives CDR1 MNHNS, CDR2 SASEGT. In DNA, the CDR3 is TGTGCCAGCAGTGGGGGTGCGTCGGGGGGTTGGAATCAGCCCCAGCATTTT. Amino acid sequence: CASSGGASGGWNQPQHF.

This clone came up once. This chain joins TRBV6-5 and TRBJ2-2; D is perhaps TRBD2 (5 bases). Per the germline V gene, CDR1 is MNHEY and CDR2 is SVGAGI. V shed 0 bases and J shed 6 bases, with 11 bases lying between them. The CDR3 extends over 15 amino acids. The CDR3 nucleotides read TGTGCCAGCAGTTACTCAGCGGTTGCCCCCGGGGAGCTGTTTTTT. It translates to CASSYSAVAPGELFF.

The CDR3 coding sequence is TGCAGTGCTAGTGCCAGCTCAGCTCAGAACTATGGCTACACCTTC. Translating it yields CSASASSAQNYGYTF. V gene TRBV20-1 combines with J gene TRBJ1-2, with no clear D. Between the trimmed V and J ends, which lost 3 bases and 2 bases, there was a span of 16 bases. The germline V gene encodes CDR1 DFQATT and CDR2 SNEGSKA (reference sequence). The CDR3 has 15 amino acids.

The chain carries TRBV28 and TRBJ1-2; tentative D call: TRBD1 (5 bases). V shed 10 bases and J shed 7 bases, with 22 bases lying between them. The germline CDR1 and CDR2 sequences are MDHEN and SYDVKM. The length of the CDR3 is 14 residues. This chain's CDR3 is CATIITGLLGGYTF. The CDR3 bases are TGTGCCACAATAATCACGGGACTCCTTGGTGGCTACACCTTC.

The gene calls are TRBV6-1 and TRBJ1-4; D call uncertain. V was clipped by 2 bases and J by 11 bases, with 15 bases between them. From germline, CDR1 is MNHNS and CDR2 SASEGT. The CDR3 is 14 amino acids. The CDR3 sequence is CASSEWRGVGKLFF. DNA for the CDR3: TGTGCCAGCAGTGAATGGCGAGGAGTAGGGAAACTGTTTTTT.